Below are 10 T cell receptor beta chains sequenced from a single sample in a study of response to subunit inactivated influenza vaccine. In TCRdb, the RT-PCR reads were re-called with MiXCR into one record per CDR3 protein. The table records around 490,000 distinct CDR3 sequences, less than 10% of them present only once. The sequencing here drew on PBMCs from blood, taken 23 to 25 months after vaccination. These receptors were obtained from a man aged 50-75 years who received an inactivated influenza vaccine.

This clonotype occurred a few times. J is TRBJ1-1 and V is TRBV12-3 or TRBV12-4, with D perhaps matching TRBD1 (5 bases). V shed 4 bases and J shed 4 bases, with 7 bases lying between them. The CDR3 extends over 12 amino acids. CDR3 region: CASSWDSTEAFF. The CDR3 nucleotides read TGTGCCAGCAGTTGGGACTCCACTGAAGCTTTCTTT.

The CDR3 loop reads CASSQGQLNAYEQYF. The CDR3 DNA reads as TGTGCCAGCAGCCAAGGACAGTTAAATGCCTACGAGCAGTACTTC. V and J are TRBV3-1 and TRBJ2-7, with D perhaps matching TRBD1 (5 bases). This CDR3 spans 15 amino acids. Germline lookup yields CDR1 LGHDT and CDR2 YNNKEL (reference sequence). Trimming removed 1 base at V and 2 bases at J, with 12 bases between.

A few counts support this clonotype. The chain links TRBV5-1 to TRBJ2-1, with TRBD1 as a possible D gene (8 bases). The ends were cut back, 5 bases at V and 6 bases at J, with 21 bases in the middle. The CDR3 has 16 residues. Germline lookup yields CDR1 SGHRS and CDR2 YFSETQ. The CDR3 region has the DNA TGCGCCAGCAGGCCAGCGGGACAGGCCCCTTCCAATGAGCAGTTCTTC. Protein: CASRPAGQAPSNEQFF.

This clonotype has only a few counts. The V and J genes are TRBV9 and TRBJ2-2, with D possibly being TRBD2 (5 bases). V was clipped by 4 bases and J by 2 bases, with 15 bases between them. Germline V gives CDR1 SGDLS, CDR2 YYNGEE. The CDR3 length is 16 residues. As DNA, the CDR3 is TGTGCCAGCAGCTTCAGCGGTACCATAAACACCGGGGAGCTGTTTTTT. The encoded protein is CASSFSGTINTGELFF.

For this clonotype: With a much larger clone just one base away, this may be a read error. V is TRBV20-1 and J is TRBJ2-5, with D unresolved. Germline V gene data show CDR1 as DFQATT and CDR2 as SNEGSKA (reference sequence). The CDR3 loop spans 15 amino acids. Trimming removed 0 bases from V and 3 bases from J, with 14 bases in between. This CDR3 reads CSARDGQVPEETQYF. CDR3 in DNA: TGCAGTGCTAGAGATGGCCAGGTGCCGGAAGAGACCCAGTACTTC.

The sample holds many counts of this clonotype. V and J are TRBV7-9 and TRBJ2-3; 9 bases are shared with TRBD2. Germline CDR1 reads SEHNR; CDR2 reads FQNEAQ (reference sequence). The CDR3 runs 14 residues. The V and J ends lost 3 bases and 4 bases, in that order; junction bases with no gene match: 2. In DNA form, the CDR3 reads TGTGCCAGCAGCTTTGGCGGGGGGGCAGATACGCAGTATTTT. Amino acids: CASSFGGGADTQYF.

This chain uses TRBV24-1 with TRBJ1-2, with 7 bases matching TRBD1. The CDR3 length is 16 residues. In germline, CDR1 is KGHDR, CDR2 SFDVKD. V lost 4 bases and J lost 5; bases outside the gene matches: 12. The chain's CDR3 is CATSDPRQGSGYGYTF. CDR3 nucleotide sequence: TGTGCCACCAGTGACCCCCGACAGGGTTCGGGGTATGGCTACACCTTC.

This clonotype has only a few counts. The CDR3 bases are TGCGCCAGCAGCTTGGGCGGGACAGCTGGGACAGATACGCAGTATTTT. It is translated as CASSLGGTAGTDTQYF. The chain combines TRBV5-1 with TRBJ2-3, with D possibly matching TRBD1 (7 bases). Trimming left V 0 bases short and J 3 bases short, with 14 bases between. In germline, CDR1 is SGHRS, CDR2 YFSETQ. CDR3 length: 16 residues.

The chain joins TRBV5-5 to TRBJ2-3; D is uncertain. The CDR3 consists of 12 residues. CDR1 is SGHKS and CDR2 is YYEKEE in the germline V gene (reference sequence). The V end lost 5 bases, the J end lost 4 bases, and 8 bases lay between the germline ends. CDR3 protein: CASRQVADTQYF. CDR3 bases: TGTGCCAGCAGGCAAGTTGCAGATACGCAGTATTTT.

This clonotype was picked up many times. This rearrangement joins TRBV18 to TRBJ2-7; 7 bases are a match to TRBD2. Germline trimming cut 3 bases from V and 3 bases from J; bases unmatched to any gene: 5. This CDR3 has 14 residues. Germline loops: CDR1 KGHSH, CDR2 LQKENI. CDR3 DNA: TGTGCCAGCTCACCGGGACTACCAGACTACGAGCAGTACTTC. This codes for CASSPGLPDYEQYF.